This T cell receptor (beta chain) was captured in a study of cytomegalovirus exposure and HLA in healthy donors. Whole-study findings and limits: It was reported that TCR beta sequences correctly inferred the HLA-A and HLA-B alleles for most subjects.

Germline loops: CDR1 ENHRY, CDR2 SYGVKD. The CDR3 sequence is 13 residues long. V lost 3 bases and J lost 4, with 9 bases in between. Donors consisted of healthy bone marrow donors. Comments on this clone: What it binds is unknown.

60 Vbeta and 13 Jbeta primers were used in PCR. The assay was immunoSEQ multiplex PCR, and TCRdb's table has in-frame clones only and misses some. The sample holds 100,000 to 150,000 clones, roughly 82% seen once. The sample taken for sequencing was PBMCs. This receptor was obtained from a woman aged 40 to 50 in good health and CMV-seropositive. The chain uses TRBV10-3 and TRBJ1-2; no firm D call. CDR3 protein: CAISDYTGYGYTF. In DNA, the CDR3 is TGTGCCATCAGTGATTATACGGGCTATGGCTACACCTTC.